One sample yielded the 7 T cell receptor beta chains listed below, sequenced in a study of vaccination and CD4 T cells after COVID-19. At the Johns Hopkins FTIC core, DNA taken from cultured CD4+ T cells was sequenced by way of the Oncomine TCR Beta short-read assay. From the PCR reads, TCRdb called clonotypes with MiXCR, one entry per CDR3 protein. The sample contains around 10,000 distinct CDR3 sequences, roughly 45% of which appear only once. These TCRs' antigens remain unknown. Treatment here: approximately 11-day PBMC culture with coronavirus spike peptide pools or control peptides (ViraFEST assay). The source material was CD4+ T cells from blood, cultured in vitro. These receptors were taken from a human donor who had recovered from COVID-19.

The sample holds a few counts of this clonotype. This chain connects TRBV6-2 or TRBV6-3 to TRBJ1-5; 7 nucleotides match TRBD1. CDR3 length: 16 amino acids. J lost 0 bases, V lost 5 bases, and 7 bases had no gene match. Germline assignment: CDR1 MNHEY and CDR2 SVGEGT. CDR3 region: CASSHGTVYSNQPQHF. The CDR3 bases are TGTGCCAGCAGTCACGGGACAGTTTATAGCAATCAGCCCCAGCATTTT.

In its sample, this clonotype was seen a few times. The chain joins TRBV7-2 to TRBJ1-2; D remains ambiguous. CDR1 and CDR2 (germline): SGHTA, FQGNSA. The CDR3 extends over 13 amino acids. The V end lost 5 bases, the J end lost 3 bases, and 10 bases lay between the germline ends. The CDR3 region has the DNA TGTGCCAGCAGCGGCAGTAGGGACTATGGCTACACCTTC. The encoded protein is CASSGSRDYGYTF.

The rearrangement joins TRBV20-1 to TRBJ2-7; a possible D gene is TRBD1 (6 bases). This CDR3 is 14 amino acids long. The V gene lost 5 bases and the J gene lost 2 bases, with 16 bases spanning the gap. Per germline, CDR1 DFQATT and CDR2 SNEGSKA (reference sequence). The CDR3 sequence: CSASRPQGTYEQYF. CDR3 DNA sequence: TGCAGTGCTTCCCGCCCCCAGGGGACCTACGAGCAGTACTTC.

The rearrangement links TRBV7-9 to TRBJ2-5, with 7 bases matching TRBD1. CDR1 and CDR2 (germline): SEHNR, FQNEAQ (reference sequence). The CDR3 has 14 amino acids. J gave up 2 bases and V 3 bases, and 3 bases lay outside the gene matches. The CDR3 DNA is TGTGCCAGCAGCTTGGGACAGACTCAAGAGACCCAGTACTTC. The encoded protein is CASSLGQTQETQYF.

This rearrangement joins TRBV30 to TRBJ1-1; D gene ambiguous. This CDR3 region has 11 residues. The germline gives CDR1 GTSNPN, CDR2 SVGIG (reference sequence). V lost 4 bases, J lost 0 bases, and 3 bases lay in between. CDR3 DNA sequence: TGTGCCTGGAAGGTGAACACTGAAGCTTTCTTT. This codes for CAWKVNTEAFF.

The CDR3 sequence is CASSEALRRAEAFF. In nucleotides, the CDR3 is TGTGCCAGCAGTGAAGCGTTGAGGAGGGCTGAAGCTTTCTTT. The chain recombines TRBV6-1 with TRBJ1-1; D gene ambiguous. Germline V gene sequence: CDR1 MNHNS, CDR2 SASEGT. This CDR3 region has 14 residues. Trimming removed 0 bases from V and 6 bases from J, with 11 bases in between.

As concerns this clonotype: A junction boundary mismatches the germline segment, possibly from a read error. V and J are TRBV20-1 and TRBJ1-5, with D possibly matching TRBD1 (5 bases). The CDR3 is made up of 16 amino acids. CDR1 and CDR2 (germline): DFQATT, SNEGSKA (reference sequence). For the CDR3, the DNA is TGCAGTGCTACACCTACCGGGACCCGAGGGATTCAGCCCCAGCTTTTT. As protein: CSATPTGTRGIQPQLF.